Below are 7 T cell receptor beta chains sequenced from a single sample in a study of post-analysis software for immune sequencing data. Study results and caveats: Patients had higher frequencies than controls of five or six TRBV segments, including TRBV5-6, TRBV5-1 and TRBV20-1.

Unique molecular identifiers were built into the TCR beta cDNA libraries. TCRdb re-analysed the PCR reads in MiXCR, keeping a single row per CDR3 protein. The sample contains around 400,000 distinct CDR3 sequences, roughly 36% of which appear only once. Antigen specificity for these receptors is unknown. Sequenced: blood. These receptors came from a girl aged 10 to 17 with multiple sclerosis.

The chain joins TRBV12-5 to TRBJ2-7; D may match TRBD1 or TRBD2 (6 bases each). The CDR3 is made up of 13 amino acids. V dropped 4 bases and J dropped 0 bases, with 7 bases sitting between them. From germline, CDR1 is LGHNT and CDR2 FRNRAP. The CDR3 DNA follows: TGTGCTAGTGGTTCGGGGGCCTCCTACGAGCAGTACTTC. It encodes CASGSGASYEQYF.

Of note for this clonotype: The CDR3 does not end in the conserved phenylalanine or tryptophan, so this is likely a read error. The chain is built from TRBV4-2 and TRBJ2-3; 9 bases are a match to TRBD2. After removal of 0 bases from V and 3 bases from J, the junction contained 7 bases not matched to a gene. The CDR3 extends over 17 amino acids. Germline lookup yields CDR1 LGHNA and CDR2 YNFKEQ. The CDR3 DNA reads TGTGCCAGCAGCCAAGACGTTAGCGGGGGCTCTACAGATACGCAGTATTTG. Its translation is CASSQDVSGGSTDTQYL.

This clonotype was found a few times. This chain uses TRBV5-1 with TRBJ2-5, with a possible D match to TRBD1 (5 bases). The CDR3 extends over 14 amino acids. Deletions cut 4 bases from V and 1 base from J, with 11 bases between. Germline-derived CDR1 and CDR2 are SGHRS and YFSETQ. The CDR3 loop is CASSLTVTQETQYF. In DNA form, the CDR3 reads TGCGCCAGCAGCCTGACAGTTACCCAAGAGACCCAGTACTTC.

This clonotype was recorded at least ten times. V gene TRBV7-3 combines with J gene TRBJ1-2; D gene unclear. Germline CDR1 reads SGHTA; CDR2 reads FQGTGA. The CDR3 runs to 13 residues. Trimming took off 1 base at V and 8 bases at J, with 11 bases between the two ends. The CDR3 spells CASSLIGGEGYTF. The CDR3 DNA reads TGTGCCAGCAGCTTAATCGGTGGGGAGGGCTACACCTTC.

The DNA of the CDR3 is TGCAGTGCTAGAGATCTAGCGGCCTTAGCCAAAAACATTCAGTACTTC. Residues: CSARDLAALAKNIQYF. This chain links TRBV20-1 with TRBJ2-4; 7 bases align to TRBD2. Germline assignment: CDR1 DFQATT and CDR2 SNEGSKA (reference sequence). The trim removed 0 bases at V and 0 bases at J, leaving 5 bases unmatched. The CDR3 extends over 16 amino acids.

This clonotype was observed a handful of times. The CDR3 nucleotides read TGTGCCAGCAGACCAGGGGGGGGAACCTCCTACAATGAGCAGTTCTTC. It yields the protein CASRPGGGTSYNEQFF. The V call is TRBV6-2 or TRBV6-3, the J call TRBJ2-1; D is perhaps TRBD1 or TRBD2 (7 bases each). The CDR3 is made up of 16 amino acids. V was cut by 6 bases and J by 0 bases, with 15 bases left in between. The germline gives CDR1 MNHEY, CDR2 SVGEGT.

This clonotype has more than one count but fewer than ten. The chain joins TRBV12-3 or TRBV12-4 to TRBJ2-3; a weak D match, TRBD2 (7 bases). The CDR3 extends over 15 amino acids. V was pared by 1 base and J by 2 bases, with 10 bases between. The CDR3 region is CASSLVGGPTDTQYF. The CDR3 coding sequence is TGTGCCAGCAGTTTAGTGGGGGGGCCCACAGATACGCAGTATTTT.